This paragraph covers one T cell receptor (beta chain) sequence. This record belongs to a study of blood T cell repertoires in COVID-19. Study information: PBMCs, B-cell-depleted T cells, or T cells were the source of the cDNA or gDNA that made up the material.

Here immunoSEQ multiplex PCR was the method, and the copy in TCRdb shows in-frame clones only, minus some. Among about 190,000 clones listed, about 90% were seen once. Trimming shortened V by 2 bases and J by 0 bases, and 7 bases separated the two germline ends. Looked up from germline, CDR1 is LNHDA and CDR2 is SQIVND (reference sequence). This CDR3 contains 15 residues. The chain couples TRBV19 to TRBJ2-2; D is undetermined. This receptor was obtained from a man between 60 and 70 years old with active or convalescent COVID-19. Sequencing used peripheral blood. The CDR3: CASSITGSNTGELFF. Written as DNA, the CDR3 is TGTGCCAGTAGTATAACGGGTTCGAACACCGGGGAGCTGTTTTTT.